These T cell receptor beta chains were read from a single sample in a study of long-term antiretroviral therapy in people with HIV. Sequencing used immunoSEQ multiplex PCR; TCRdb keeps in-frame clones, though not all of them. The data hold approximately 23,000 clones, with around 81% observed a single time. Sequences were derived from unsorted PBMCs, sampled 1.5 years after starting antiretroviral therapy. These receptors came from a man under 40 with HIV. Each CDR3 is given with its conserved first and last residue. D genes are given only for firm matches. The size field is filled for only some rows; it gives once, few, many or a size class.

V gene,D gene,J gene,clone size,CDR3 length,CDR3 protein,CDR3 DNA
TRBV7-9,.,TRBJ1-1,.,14,CASSSETGGGAAFF,TGTGCCAGCAGCTCAGAGACAGGAGGGGGTGCAGCTTTCTTT
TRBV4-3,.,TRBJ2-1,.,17,CASSQEQRAIFYNEQFF,TGCGCCAGCAGCCAAGAGCAGCGGGCGATTTTTTACAATGAGCAGTTCTTC
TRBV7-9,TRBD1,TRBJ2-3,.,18,CASSLSVQGATPPDTQYF,TGTGCCAGCAGCTTATCTGTACAGGGGGCGACCCCCCCAGATACGCAGTATTTT
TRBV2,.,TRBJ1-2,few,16,CASSEASRARYDGYTF,TGTGCCAGCAGTGAAGCGAGTCGGGCCCGTTATGATGGCTACACCTTC
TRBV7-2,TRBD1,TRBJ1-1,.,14,CASSLGQGDTEAFF,TGTGCCAGCAGCTTAGGACAGGGAGACACTGAAGCTTTCTTT
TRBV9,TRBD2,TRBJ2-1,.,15,CASSVATSGGVEQFF,TGTGCCAGCAGCGTAGCAACTAGCGGGGGGGTGGAGCAGTTCTTC
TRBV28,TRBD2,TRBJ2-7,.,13,CASSGRPPYEQYF,TGTGCCAGTAGCGGGAGGCCTCCCTACGAGCAGTACTTC
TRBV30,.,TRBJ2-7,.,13,CAWRTASTYEQYF,TGTGCCTGGAGGACAGCCTCCACCTACGAGCAGTACTTC
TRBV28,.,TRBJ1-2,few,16,CASSPLRQEEAHGYTF,TGTGCCAGCAGTCCCCTTCGACAGGAAGAGGCGCATGGCTACACCTTC
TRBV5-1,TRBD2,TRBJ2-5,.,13,CASFKTSEETQYF,TGCGCCAGCTTCAAGACTAGCGAAGAGACCCAGTACTTC
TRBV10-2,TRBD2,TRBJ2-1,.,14,CASSDTGGHYEQFF,TGCGCCAGCAGTGACACGGGAGGGCACTATGAGCAGTTCTTC
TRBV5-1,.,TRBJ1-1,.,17,CASSPGLTGAMNTEAFF,TGCGCCAGCAGCCCGGGCTTGACAGGCGCTATGAACACTGAAGCTTTCTTT
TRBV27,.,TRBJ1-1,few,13,CASSHRVNTEAFF,TGTGCCAGCAGTCACAGGGTGAACACTGAAGCTTTCTTT
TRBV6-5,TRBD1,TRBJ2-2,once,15,CASSYSTGSSGELFF,TGTGCCAGCAGTTACTCGACAGGGTCGTCCGGGGAGCTGTTTTTT
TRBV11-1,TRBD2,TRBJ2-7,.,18,CASSPGPVWGGEPYEQYF,TGTGCCAGCAGCCCCGGGCCAGTGTGGGGAGGGGAGCCCTACGAGCAGTACTTC
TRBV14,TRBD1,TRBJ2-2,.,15,CASSPRTGKGGELFF,TGTGCCAGCAGCCCCCGGACAGGGAAGGGCGGGGAGCTGTTTTTT
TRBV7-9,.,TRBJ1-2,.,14,CASSLGGLMTGYTF,TGTGCCAGCAGCTTAGGCGGGCTTATGACGGGCTACACCTTC
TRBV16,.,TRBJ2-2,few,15,CASSLIRDPAGELFF,TGTGCCAGCAGCCTCATAAGGGATCCAGCTGGGGAGCTGTTTTTT